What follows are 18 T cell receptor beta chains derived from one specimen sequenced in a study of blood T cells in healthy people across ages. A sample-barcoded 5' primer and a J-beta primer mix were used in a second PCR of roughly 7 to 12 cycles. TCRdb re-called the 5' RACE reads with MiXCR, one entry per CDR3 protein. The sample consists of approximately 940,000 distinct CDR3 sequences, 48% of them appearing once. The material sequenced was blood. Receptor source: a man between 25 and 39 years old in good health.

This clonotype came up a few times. The CDR3 loop reads CASAYPGGGSTEAFF. Written as DNA, the CDR3 is TGTGCCAGCGCTTACCCGGGGGGAGGGAGCACTGAAGCTTTCTTT. The V and J genes are TRBV11-1 and TRBJ1-1; TRBD1 is a possible D gene (5 bases). Looked up from germline, CDR1 is SGHAT and CDR2 is FQDESV (reference sequence). There are 15 residues in the CDR3. V was trimmed by 8 bases and J by 4 bases, leaving 20 bases between them.

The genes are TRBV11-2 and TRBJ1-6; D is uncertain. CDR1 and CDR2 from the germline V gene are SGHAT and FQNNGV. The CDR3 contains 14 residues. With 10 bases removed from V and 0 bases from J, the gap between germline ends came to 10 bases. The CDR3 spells CATLWSSYNSPLHF. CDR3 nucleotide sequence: TGTGCCACCCTTTGGAGCTCCTATAATTCACCCCTCCACTTT.

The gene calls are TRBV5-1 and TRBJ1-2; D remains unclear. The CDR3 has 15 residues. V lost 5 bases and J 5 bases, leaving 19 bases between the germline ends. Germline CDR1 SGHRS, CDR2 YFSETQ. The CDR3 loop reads CASRSGSSAQYGYTF. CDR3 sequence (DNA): TGCGCCAGCAGATCCGGGAGCTCCGCGCAGTATGGCTACACCTTC.

CDR3 sequence: CASSQDPVGGTDTQYF. The CDR3 nucleotides are TGTGCCAGCAGCCAAGATCCCGTAGGTGGGACAGATACGCAGTATTTT. This chain links TRBV4-2 with TRBJ2-3; D uncertain. This CDR3 region has 16 residues. Trimming pared 0 bases from V and 3 bases from J, leaving 13 bases between. Germline lookup yields CDR1 LGHNA and CDR2 YNFKEQ.

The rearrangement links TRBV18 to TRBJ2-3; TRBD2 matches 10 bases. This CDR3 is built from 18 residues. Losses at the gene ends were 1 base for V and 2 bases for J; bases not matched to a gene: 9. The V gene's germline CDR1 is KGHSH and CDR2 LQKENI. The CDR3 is CASSPRASGGLPTDTQYF. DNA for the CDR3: TGTGCCAGCTCACCACGGGCTAGCGGGGGCCTCCCCACAGATACGCAGTATTTT.

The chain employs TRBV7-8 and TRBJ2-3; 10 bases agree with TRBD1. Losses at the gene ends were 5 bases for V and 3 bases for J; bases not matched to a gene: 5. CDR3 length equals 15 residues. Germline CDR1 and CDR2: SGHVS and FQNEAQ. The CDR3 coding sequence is TGTGCCAGCAGCCGACAGGGGGCTTTGACAGATACGCAGTATTTT. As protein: CASSRQGALTDTQYF. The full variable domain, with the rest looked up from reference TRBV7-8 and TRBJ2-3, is GAGVSQSPRYKVAKRGQDVALRCDPISGHVSLFWYQQALGQGPEFLTYFQNEAQLDKSGLPSDRFFAERPEGSVSTLKIQRTQQEDSAVYLCASSRQGALTDTQYFGPGTRLTVL.

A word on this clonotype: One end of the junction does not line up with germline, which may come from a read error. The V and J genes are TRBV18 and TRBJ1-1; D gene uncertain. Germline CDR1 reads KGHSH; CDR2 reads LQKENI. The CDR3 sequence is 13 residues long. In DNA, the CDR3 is TGTGCCAGCTCACCAGACGCTACCACTGGAGCTTTCTTT. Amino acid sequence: CASSPDATTGAFF.

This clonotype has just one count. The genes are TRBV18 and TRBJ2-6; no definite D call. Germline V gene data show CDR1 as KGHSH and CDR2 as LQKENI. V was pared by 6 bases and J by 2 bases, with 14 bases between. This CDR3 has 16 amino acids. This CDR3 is CASSFNLGTGANVLTF. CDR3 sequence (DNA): TGTGCCAGCTCTTTCAACCTGGGGACTGGGGCCAACGTCCTGACTTTC.

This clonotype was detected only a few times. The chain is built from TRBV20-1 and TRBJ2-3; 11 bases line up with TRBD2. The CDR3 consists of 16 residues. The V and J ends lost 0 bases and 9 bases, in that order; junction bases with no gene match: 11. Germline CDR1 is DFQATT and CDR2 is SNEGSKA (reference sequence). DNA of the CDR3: TGCAGTGCTAGAGATCTTGTGGGACTAGCGGACCCAACGCAGTATTTT. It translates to CSARDLVGLADPTQYF.

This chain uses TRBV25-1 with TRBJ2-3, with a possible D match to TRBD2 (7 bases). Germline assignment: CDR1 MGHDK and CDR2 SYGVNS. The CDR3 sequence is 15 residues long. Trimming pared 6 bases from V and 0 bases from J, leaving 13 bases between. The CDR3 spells CASRVGGASTDTQYF. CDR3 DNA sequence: TGTGCCAGCAGAGTAGGGGGGGCGAGCACAGATACGCAGTATTTT.

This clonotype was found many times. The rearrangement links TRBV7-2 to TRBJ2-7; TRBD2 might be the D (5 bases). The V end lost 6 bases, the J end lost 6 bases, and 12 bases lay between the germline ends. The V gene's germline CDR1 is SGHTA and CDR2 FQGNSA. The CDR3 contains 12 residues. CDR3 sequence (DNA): TGTGCCAGCAGTAACCGTGGGAGCGAGCAGTACTTC. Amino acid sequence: CASSNRGSEQYF.

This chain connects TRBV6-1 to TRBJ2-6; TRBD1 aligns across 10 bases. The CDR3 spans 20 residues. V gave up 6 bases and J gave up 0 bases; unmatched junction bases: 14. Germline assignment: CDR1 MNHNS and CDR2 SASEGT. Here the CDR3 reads CASRRQGANSYYSGANVLTF. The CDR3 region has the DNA TGTGCCAGCAGGAGACAGGGGGCCAACTCGTACTACTCTGGGGCCAACGTCCTGACTTTC.

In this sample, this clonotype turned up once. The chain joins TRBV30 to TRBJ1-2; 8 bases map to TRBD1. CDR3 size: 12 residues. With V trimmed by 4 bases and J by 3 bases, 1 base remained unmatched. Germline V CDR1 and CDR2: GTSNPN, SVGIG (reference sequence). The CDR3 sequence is CAWTGGYYGYTF. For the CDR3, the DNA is TGTGCCTGGACAGGGGGCTACTATGGCTACACCTTC.

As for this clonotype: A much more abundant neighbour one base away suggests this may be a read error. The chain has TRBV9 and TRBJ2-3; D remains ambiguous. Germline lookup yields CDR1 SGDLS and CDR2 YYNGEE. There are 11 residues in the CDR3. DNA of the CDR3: TGTGTCAGCAGCGTCACAGATACGCAGTATTTT. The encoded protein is CVSSVTDTQYF.

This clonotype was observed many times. The CDR3 reads CASSPEPGRSTEAFF. In DNA form, the CDR3 reads TGCGCCAGCAGCCCCGAGCCGGGGAGAAGCACTGAAGCTTTCTTT. The chain uses TRBV5-1 and TRBJ1-1; D remains ambiguous. This CDR3 has 15 amino acids. The V gene lost 4 bases and the J gene lost 4 bases, with 17 bases spanning the gap. Germline assignment: CDR1 SGHRS and CDR2 YFSETQ.

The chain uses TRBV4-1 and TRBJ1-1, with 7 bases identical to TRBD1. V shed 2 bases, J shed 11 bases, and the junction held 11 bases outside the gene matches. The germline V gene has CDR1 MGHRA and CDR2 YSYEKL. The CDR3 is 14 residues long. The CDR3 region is CASSQPRDRPRAFF. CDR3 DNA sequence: TGCGCCAGCAGCCAACCGAGGGACAGACCCCGGGCTTTCTTT.

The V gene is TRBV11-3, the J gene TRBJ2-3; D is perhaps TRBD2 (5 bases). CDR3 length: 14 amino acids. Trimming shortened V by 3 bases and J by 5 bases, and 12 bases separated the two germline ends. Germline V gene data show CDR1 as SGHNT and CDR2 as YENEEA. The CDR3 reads CASSLPSAEDTQYF. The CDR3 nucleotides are TGTGCCAGCAGCTTGCCTTCAGCGGAAGATACGCAGTATTTT.

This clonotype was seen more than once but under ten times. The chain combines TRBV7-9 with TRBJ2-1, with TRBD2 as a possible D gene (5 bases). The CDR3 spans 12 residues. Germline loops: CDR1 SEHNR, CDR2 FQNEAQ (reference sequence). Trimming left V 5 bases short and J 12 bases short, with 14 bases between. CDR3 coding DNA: TGTGCCAGCAGCCTTTTACAAGGGAGGCAGTTCTTC. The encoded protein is CASSLLQGRQFF.